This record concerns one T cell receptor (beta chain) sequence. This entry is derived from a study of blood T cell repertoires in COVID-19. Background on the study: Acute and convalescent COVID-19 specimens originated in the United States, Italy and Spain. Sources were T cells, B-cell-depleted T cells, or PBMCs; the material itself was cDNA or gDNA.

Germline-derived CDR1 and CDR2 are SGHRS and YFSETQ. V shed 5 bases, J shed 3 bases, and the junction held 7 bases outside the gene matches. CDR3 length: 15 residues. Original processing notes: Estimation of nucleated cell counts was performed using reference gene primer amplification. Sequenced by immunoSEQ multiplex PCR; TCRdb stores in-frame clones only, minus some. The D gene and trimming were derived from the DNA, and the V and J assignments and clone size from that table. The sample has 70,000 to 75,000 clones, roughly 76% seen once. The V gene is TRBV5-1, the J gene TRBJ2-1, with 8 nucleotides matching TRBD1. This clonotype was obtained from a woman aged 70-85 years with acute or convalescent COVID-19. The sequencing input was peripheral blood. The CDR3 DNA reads TGCGCCAGCAGTTCCACGGGACAGGACTACAATGAGCAGTTCTTC. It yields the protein CASSSTGQDYNEQFF.